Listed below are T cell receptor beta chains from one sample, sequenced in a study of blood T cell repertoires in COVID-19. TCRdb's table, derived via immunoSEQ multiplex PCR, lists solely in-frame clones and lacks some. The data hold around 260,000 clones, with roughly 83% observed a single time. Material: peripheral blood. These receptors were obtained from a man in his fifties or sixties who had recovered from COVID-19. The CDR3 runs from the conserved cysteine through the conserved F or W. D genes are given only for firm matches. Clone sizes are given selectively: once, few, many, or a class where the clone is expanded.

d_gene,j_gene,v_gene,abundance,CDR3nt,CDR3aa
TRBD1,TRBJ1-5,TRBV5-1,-,TGCGCCAGCAGCCCAGGACAGGGGACAAGCAATCAGCCCCAGCATTTT,CASSPGQGTSNQPQHF
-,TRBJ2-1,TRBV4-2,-,TGTGCCAGCAGCCAAGGGCGGCAGAACAATGAGCAGTTCTTC,CASSQGRQNNEQFF
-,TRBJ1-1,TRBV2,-,TGTGCCAGCAGTGAGGGTCCCAGGGGGAACACTGAAGCTTTCTTT,CASSEGPRGNTEAFF
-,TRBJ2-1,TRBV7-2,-,TGTGCCAGCAGCATTCTTATGAGACTTCCAAATGAGCAGTTCTTC,CASSILMRLPNEQFF
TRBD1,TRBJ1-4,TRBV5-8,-,TGTGCCAGCAGCGAGGGACAGACCCATGAAAAACTGTTTTTT,CASSEGQTHEKLFF
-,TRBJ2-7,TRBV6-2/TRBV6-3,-,TGTGCCAGCAGTTACTTGGCAGGGTCCAACGAGCAGTACTTC,CASSYLAGSNEQYF
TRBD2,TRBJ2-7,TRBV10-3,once,TGTGCCATCAGCAACATCGGGACTAGCGGGGGCGAGCAGTACTTC,CAISNIGTSGGEQYF
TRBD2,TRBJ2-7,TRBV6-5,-,TGTGCCAGCAGTTATTCTAGCGGGATTCTCTACGAGCAGTACTTC,CASSYSSGILYEQYF
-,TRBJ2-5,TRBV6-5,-,TGTGCCAGCAGCCCGCTAGGGGGTGCCCAAGAGACCCAGTACTTC,CASSPLGGAQETQYF
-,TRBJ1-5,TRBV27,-,TGTGCCAGCAGTTTACAGGGAAGCAATCAGCCCCAGCATTTT,CASSLQGSNQPQHF
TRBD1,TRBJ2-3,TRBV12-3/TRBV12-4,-,TGTGCCAGCAGTTTCCCGCCAGGGGGTACGCAGTATTTT,CASSFPPGGTQYF
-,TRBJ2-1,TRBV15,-,TGTGCCACCAGCAGGCCAATGAGGAGCTCCTACAATGAGCAGTTCTTC,CATSRPMRSSYNEQFF
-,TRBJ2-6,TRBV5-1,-,TGCGCCAGCAGCTTTGGGGGGACTGCCGCCTCCGGGGCCAACGTCCTGACTTTC,CASSFGGTAASGANVLTF
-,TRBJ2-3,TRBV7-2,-,TGTGCCAGCAGCTCCCCGGGGCGGGGAGATACGCAGTATTTT,CASSSPGRGDTQYF
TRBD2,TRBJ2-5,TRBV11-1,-,TGTGCCAGCAGCCCCCGGACTAGCGGGGAGGTGACCCAGTACTTC,CASSPRTSGEVTQYF
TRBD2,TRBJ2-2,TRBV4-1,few,TGCGCCAGCAGCCTTCCGGGACTAGCGGGAGAGCTGGGAACCGGGGAGCTGTTTTTT,CASSLPGLAGELGTGELFF
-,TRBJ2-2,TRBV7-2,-,TGTGCCAGCAGGCCGCGGGGGCGAAACACCGGGGAGCTGTTTTTT,CASRPRGRNTGELFF
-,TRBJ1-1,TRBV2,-,TGTGCCAGCAGTGAACGTTTGGGGGGCACTGAAGCTTTCTTT,CASSERLGGTEAFF
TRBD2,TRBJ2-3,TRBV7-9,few,TGTGCCAGCATCGGACTAGCCGGAGATACGCAGTATTTT,CASIGLAGDTQYF
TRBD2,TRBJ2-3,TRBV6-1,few,TGTGCCAGCAGTGATGGGCTACTAGCGGGCCAACGAGATACGCAGTATTTT,CASSDGLLAGQRDTQYF
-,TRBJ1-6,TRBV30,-,TGTGCCTGGAGGAAGCTAGGGGAAGGTTCACCCCTCCACTTT,CAWRKLGEGSPLHF
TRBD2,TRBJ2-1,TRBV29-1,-,TGCAGCGTTCCAGCCCAACTAGCGGTCTCCTACAATGAGCAGTTCTTC,CSVPAQLAVSYNEQFF
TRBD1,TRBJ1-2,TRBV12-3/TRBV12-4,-,TGTGCCAGCAGCACACCGGGACAGGCAGGCTACACCTTC,CASSTPGQAGYTF
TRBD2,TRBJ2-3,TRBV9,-,TGTGCCAGCGCGCGGGGGGACGTGAACACAGATACGCAGTATTTT,CASARGDVNTDTQYF
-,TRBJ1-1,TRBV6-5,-,TGTGCCAGCAGACCGACAGGTAGGGGTGAAGCTTTCTTT,CASRPTGRGEAFF
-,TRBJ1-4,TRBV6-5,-,TGTGCCAGCAGTCAACCGGGGGGTTCTAATGAAAAACTGTTTTTT,CASSQPGGSNEKLFF
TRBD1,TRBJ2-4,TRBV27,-,TGTGCCAGCAGTCCCCAGGGGGCGGGGGCCAAAAACATTCAGTACTTC,CASSPQGAGAKNIQYF
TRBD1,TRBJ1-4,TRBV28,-,TGTGCCAGCAGTCAGCTGACAGGGCCTAATGAAAAACTGTTTTTT,CASSQLTGPNEKLFF
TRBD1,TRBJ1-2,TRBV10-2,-,TGCGCCAGCAGTGAGCGGACAGGGGTGAACTATGGCTACACCTTC,CASSERTGVNYGYTF
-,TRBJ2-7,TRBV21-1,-,TGTGCCAGCAGCCGGGACAGGGACATCTACGAGCAGTACTTC,CASSRDRDIYEQYF
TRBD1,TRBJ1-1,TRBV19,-,TGTGCCAGTAGCCGGGACAGGGCTTGGTACACTGAAGCTTTCTTT,CASSRDRAWYTEAFF
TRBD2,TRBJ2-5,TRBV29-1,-,TGCAGCGCCACCCTACTAGCGATCCCAGAGACCCAGTACTTC,CSATLLAIPETQYF
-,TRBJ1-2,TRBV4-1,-,TGCGCCAGCAGCCAAAAGTTCCGGGACGGACAGAACTATGGCTACACCTTC,CASSQKFRDGQNYGYTF
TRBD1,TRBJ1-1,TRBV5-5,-,TGTGCCAGCAGCTGGGATGACAGGGGCGGTCGAGGAGCTTTCTTT,CASSWDDRGGRGAFF
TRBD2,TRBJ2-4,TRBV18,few,TGTGCCAGCTCACCACCGGGACTAGCGGGATTAGCCAAAAACATTCAGTACTTC,CASSPPGLAGLAKNIQYF
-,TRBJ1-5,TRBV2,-,TGTGCCAGCAACCAGTTTAGAGGGAGCAATCAGCCCCAGCATTTT,CASNQFRGSNQPQHF
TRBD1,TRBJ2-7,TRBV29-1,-,TGCAGCGGCGCTGGACAGGATAAGTACGAGCAGTACTTC,CSGAGQDKYEQYF
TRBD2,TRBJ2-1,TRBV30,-,TGTGCCTGGGCCAAATTAGCGGGAGGTGGTGAGCAGTTCTTC,CAWAKLAGGGEQFF
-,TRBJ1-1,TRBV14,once,TGTGCCAGCAGCCAAGATGATATGGGGAGGACTGAAGCTTTCTTT,CASSQDDMGRTEAFF
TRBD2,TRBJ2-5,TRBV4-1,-,TGCGCCAGCAGCCAGGGGACTATCGAGACCCAGTACTTC,CASSQGTIETQYF
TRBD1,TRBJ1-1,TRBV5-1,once,TGCGCCACCCAGCCAGGGGACAGACTACTGAACACTGAAGCTTTCTTT,CATQPGDRLLNTEAFF
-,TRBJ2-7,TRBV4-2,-,TGTGCCAGCAGCCAAGACGAACAGGGGAGGTACAAGTACTTC,CASSQDEQGRYKYF
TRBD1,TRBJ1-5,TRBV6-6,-,TGTGCCAGCACCTTGACAGGGGCCGGTAATCAGCCCCAGCATTTT,CASTLTGAGNQPQHF
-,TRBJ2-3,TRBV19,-,TGTGCCAGTAGTATGGGACTGCCCAGCACAGATACGCAGTATTTT,CASSMGLPSTDTQYF
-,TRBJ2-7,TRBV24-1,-,TGTGCCACCAGTGACATACACAGGGACGAGCAGTACTTC,CATSDIHRDEQYF
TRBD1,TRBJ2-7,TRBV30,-,TGTGCCTCAACGACAGGGACCCCTACCCTATCTAGCTCCTACGAGCAGTACTTC,CASTTGTPTLSSSYEQYF
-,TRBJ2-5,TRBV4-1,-,TGCGCCAGCAGCCAAGCATTTGGTAGTAAAGAGACCCAGTACTTC,CASSQAFGSKETQYF
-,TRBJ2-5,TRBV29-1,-,TGCAGCGTTGATCGGGTAGAGACCCAGTACTTC,CSVDRVETQYF
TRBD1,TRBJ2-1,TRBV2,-,TGTGCCAGCATAGCGGGACAGGGGATCAATGAGCAGTTCTTC,CASIAGQGINEQFF
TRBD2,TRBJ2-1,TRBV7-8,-,TGTGCCAGCAGCTTACAACCGGGACTAGCGGGGGTCAAGTACAATGAGCAGTTCTTC,CASSLQPGLAGVKYNEQFF
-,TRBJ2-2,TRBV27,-,TGTGCCAGCAAAGCGTCACGTGGCGCTCCCGGGGAGCTGTTTTTT,CASKASRGAPGELFF
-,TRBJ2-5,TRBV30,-,TGTGCCTGGAGTCTCCTCGGGGGTCAAGTGACCCAGTACTTC,CAWSLLGGQVTQYF
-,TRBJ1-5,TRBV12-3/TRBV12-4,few,TGTGCCAGCAGTTTGTCACAGCATCAGCCCCAGCATTTT,CASSLSQHQPQHF